The 25 T cell receptor beta chains presented below share a single source sample, sequenced in a study of T cell responses to AZD1222 COVID-19 vaccine. This table comes from immunoSEQ multiplex PCR, and its TCRdb copy is limited to in-frame clones, with some not included. The data hold more than 150,000 clones, with 94% observed a single time. Source: peripheral blood, taken on day 0 of AZD1222 vaccination. These receptor sequences come from an adult in good health.

The chain couples TRBV28 to TRBJ2-2; TRBD1 agrees at 10 bases. The germline gives CDR1 MDHEN, CDR2 SYDVKM. V trimming: 5 bases; J trimming: 4 bases; junction bases outside the gene matches: 13. CDR3 length: 18 residues. The CDR3 region has the DNA TGTGCCAGCAGTATCCCGGGACAGGGGTCTAGGTCCACCGGGGAGCTGTTTTTT. This gives the protein CASSIPGQGSRSTGELFF.

The chain employs TRBV24-1 and TRBJ2-1, with a possible D match to TRBD2 (6 bases). CDR1 KGHDR and CDR2 SFDVKD come from the germline V gene. With 3 bases removed from V and 8 bases from J, the gap between germline ends came to 7 bases. This CDR3 comprises 12 residues. The CDR3, as DNA: TGTGCCACCAGTGATACGGGGGATGAGCAGTTCTTC. Translated: CATSDTGDEQFF.

The rearrangement links TRBV6-5 to TRBJ1-3, with D unresolved. The germline CDR1 and CDR2 sequences are MNHEY and SVGAGI. The CDR3 is 16 amino acids. The ends were cut back, 1 base at V and 1 base at J, with 11 bases in the middle. The CDR3 nucleotides are TGTGCCAGCAGTTACTGGGCCTCCCAATCTGGAAACACCATATATTTT. This gives the protein CASSYWASQSGNTIYF.

V gene TRBV30 combines with J gene TRBJ2-1; D not resolved. The CDR3 contains 13 residues. V lost 2 bases and J 4 bases, leaving 9 bases between the germline ends. Germline V gives CDR1 GTSNPN, CDR2 SVGIG (reference sequence). CDR3 amino acids: CAWSWATYNEQFF. The CDR3 DNA reads as TGTGCCTGGAGTTGGGCCACTTACAATGAGCAGTTCTTC.

This chain uses TRBV27 with TRBJ1-5, with D maybe TRBD1 (5 bases). Germline CDR1 MNHEY, CDR2 SMNVEV (reference sequence). The CDR3 consists of 13 residues. Trimming took off 6 bases at V and 7 bases at J, with 13 bases between the two ends. The CDR3 protein is CASSPGVRQPQHF. As DNA, the CDR3 is TGTGCCAGCAGCCCGGGGGTCCGGCAGCCCCAGCATTTT.

As regards this clone: One end of the junction is discordant with germline, which a read error may explain. The chain employs TRBV6-1 and TRBJ2-7, with TRBD1 matching over 11 bases. CDR1 is MNHNS and CDR2 is SASEGT in the germline V gene. The CDR3 covers 12 residues. CDR3 amino acids: CASSEPGQGVHF. The CDR3 DNA is TGTGCCAGCAGTGAACCGGGACAGGGGGTACACTTC.

The J gene is TRBJ1-5, the V gene TRBV5-1, with TRBD1 as a possible D gene (6 bases). Germline V gives CDR1 SGHRS, CDR2 YFSETQ. The CDR3 totals 13 residues. Trimming took 5 bases from V and 7 from J, leaving 13 bases between them. DNA for the CDR3: TGCGCCAGCAGTGGGGGGCTCGGGCAGCCCCAGCATTTT. The encoded protein is CASSGGLGQPQHF.

The rearrangement uses TRBV6-5 and TRBJ2-7; D unclear. Trimming stripped 4 bases from V and 0 bases from J, with 7 bases between. The germline gives CDR1 MNHEY, CDR2 SVGAGI. The CDR3 extends over 13 amino acids. DNA of the CDR3: TGTGCCAGCAGTTTCGCAAGCTCCTACGAGCAGTACTTC. Its protein product is CASSFASSYEQYF.

The rearrangement links TRBV9 to TRBJ1-6; tentative D call: TRBD1 (6 bases). Germline V lookup: CDR1 SGDLS, CDR2 YYNGEE. V lost 2 bases and J 7 bases, leaving 16 bases between the germline ends. The CDR3 loop spans 16 amino acids. CDR3 DNA sequence: TGTGCCAGCAGCGTGGGGGGCGGACAGCAGAATTCACCCCTCCACTTT. Translating it yields CASSVGGGQQNSPLHF.

This clone is a singleton in its sample. The chain carries TRBV25-1 and TRBJ2-7, with D tentatively TRBD1 or TRBD2 (5 bases each). The CDR3 contains 15 residues. Germline V gene lookup returns CDR1 MGHDK and CDR2 SYGVNS. V dropped 7 bases and J dropped 3 bases, with 19 bases sitting between them. The CDR3, as DNA: TGTGCCAGCAAGGGGAGACTTGGGTCACGCTACGAGCAGTACTTC. It translates to CASKGRLGSRYEQYF.

This sequence joins TRBV27 and TRBJ2-4; tentatively, D is TRBD1 (5 bases). Germline assignment: CDR1 MNHEY and CDR2 SMNVEV (reference sequence). The CDR3 loop spans 17 amino acids. V was pared by 3 bases and J by 0 bases, with 15 bases between. The CDR3 spells CASSFKGQDVAKNIQYF. The CDR3 DNA is TGTGCCAGCAGTTTTAAGGGGCAGGACGTAGCCAAAAACATTCAGTACTTC.

The chain combines TRBV5-1 with TRBJ2-7; weak D call: TRBD1 (6 bases). This CDR3 is 15 amino acids long. Germline V gene sequence: CDR1 SGHRS, CDR2 YFSETQ. The V end lost 4 bases, the J end lost 2 bases, and 16 bases lay between the germline ends. The CDR3 sequence is CASSRVQGNAYEQYF. CDR3 nucleotides: TGCGCCAGCAGCCGGGTACAGGGAAATGCCTACGAGCAGTACTTC.

This chain joins TRBV6-5 and TRBJ2-2, with a tentative D call TRBD1 (6 bases). V was cut by 0 bases and J by 1 base, with 6 bases left in between. The germline V gene has CDR1 MNHEY and CDR2 SVGAGI. The CDR3 has 15 residues. The CDR3 coding sequence is TGTGCCAGCAGTTACTCGACAGGGAACACCGGGGAGCTGTTTTTT. Translated, it gives CASSYSTGNTGELFF.

The gene calls are TRBV27 and TRBJ2-6; no clear D gene. Per the germline V gene, CDR1 is MNHEY and CDR2 is SMNVEV (reference sequence). V lost 6 bases to trimming and J lost 0 bases, with 18 bases between them. The CDR3 loop spans 18 amino acids. The CDR3 DNA is TGTGCCAGCAGCCCCTGGGGAATTGAAATCTCTGGGGCCAACGTCCTGACTTTC. Translation gives CASSPWGIEISGANVLTF.

This clone was observed a handful of times. V gene TRBV12-3 or TRBV12-4 combines with J gene TRBJ1-1; weak D call: TRBD1 (5 bases). Trimming removed 7 bases from V and 0 bases from J, with 9 bases in between. This CDR3 region has 13 residues. Here the CDR3 reads CASITGMNTEAFF. CDR3 DNA sequence: TGTGCCAGCATAACAGGTATGAACACTGAAGCTTTCTTT.

The gene calls are TRBV7-9 and TRBJ2-6; possibly TRBD2 for D (6 bases). V was shortened by 7 bases and J by 0 bases, with 16 bases between the two germline ends. In germline, CDR1 is SEHNR, CDR2 FQNEAQ (reference sequence). CDR3 length: 17 amino acids. The CDR3 loop is CASNSPGDGSGANVLTF. In DNA form, the CDR3 reads TGTGCCAGCAACTCGCCGGGGGACGGCTCTGGGGCCAACGTCCTGACTTTC.

The genes are TRBV7-7 and TRBJ2-1; D remains ambiguous. This CDR3 spans 13 amino acids. The germline V gene encodes CDR1 SSHAT and CDR2 FNYEAQ (reference sequence). V lost 8 bases to trimming and J lost 0 bases, with 8 bases between them. The CDR3 spells CASSNGSYNEQFF. CDR3 sequence (DNA): TGTGCCAGCTCGAACGGCTCCTACAATGAGCAGTTCTTC.

The chain carries TRBV13 and TRBJ2-3, with D perhaps TRBD1 (6 bases). V lost 5 bases to trimming and J lost 2 bases, with 20 bases between them. Germline values: CDR1 PRHDT, CDR2 FYEKMQ (reference sequence). CDR3 size: 17 residues. The CDR3 DNA reads TGTGCCAGCAGCCCGTTGGTGGACAGAGGAATCACAGATACGCAGTATTTT. It specifies CASSPLVDRGITDTQYF.

The chain links TRBV27 to TRBJ2-7; TRBD2 aligns across 11 bases. Germline CDR1 and CDR2: MNHEY and SMNVEV (reference sequence). The CDR3 runs to 15 residues. The ends lost 5 bases at V and 4 bases at J; junction bases unmatched: 7. DNA of the CDR3: TGTGCCAGCAGTGGTACTAGCGGGAGAGTGTACGAGCAGTACTTC. Its translation: CASSGTSGRVYEQYF.

The chain couples TRBV6-5 to TRBJ1-1; D is possibly TRBD1 (5 bases). The V end lost 3 bases, the J end lost 6 bases, and 11 bases lay between the germline ends. CDR1 is MNHEY, CDR2 SVGAGI, per germline. The CDR3 extends over 13 amino acids. The CDR3 coding sequence is TGTGCCAGCAGTTATCCCGGGGGTCCTGAAGCTTTCTTT. Translating it yields CASSYPGGPEAFF.

Only a few counts were recorded for this clone. The rearrangement joins TRBV7-9 to TRBJ2-7; 7 bases agree with TRBD1. Trimming took 1 base from V and 0 from J; bases not matched to a gene: 3. Looked up from germline, CDR1 is SEHNR and CDR2 is FQNEAQ (reference sequence). The length of the CDR3 is 15 residues. CDR3: CASSLDAGGSYEQYF. The CDR3 DNA reads as TGTGCCAGCAGCTTAGATGCAGGGGGCTCCTACGAGCAGTACTTC.

The chain recombines TRBV14 with TRBJ2-7; D is undetermined. The V gene lost 4 bases and the J gene lost 2 bases, with 12 bases spanning the gap. The CDR3 is 14 residues long. Germline CDR1 reads SGHDN; CDR2 reads FVKESK. The CDR3 DNA reads TGTGCCAGCAGCCCCTCTGCGGTAACCTACGAGCAGTACTTC. It encodes CASSPSAVTYEQYF. Combining the CDR3 with reference TRBV14 and TRBJ2-7 gives the whole variable domain EAGVTQFPSHSVIEKGQTVTLRCDPISGHDNLYWYRRVMGKEIKFLLHFVKESKQDESGMPNNRFLAERTGGTYSTLKVQPAELEDSGVYFCASSPSAVTYEQYFGPGTRLTVT.

V and J are TRBV9 and TRBJ2-7, with D perhaps being TRBD1 or TRBD2 (6 bases each). In germline, CDR1 is SGDLS, CDR2 YYNGEE. With 3 bases removed from V and 2 bases from J, the gap between germline ends came to 15 bases. The CDR3 loop spans 15 amino acids. For the CDR3, the DNA is TGTGCCAGCAGCGGCTGGGGGGCAGGGGCCTACGAGCAGTACTTC. Translated, it gives CASSGWGAGAYEQYF.

The gene calls are TRBV30 and TRBJ1-2; D not certain. The length of the CDR3 is 11 residues. Germline loops: CDR1 GTSNPN, CDR2 SVGIG (reference sequence). V was clipped by 0 bases and J by 8 bases, with 7 bases between them. Here the CDR3 reads CAWSVSRGYTF. DNA for the CDR3: TGTGCCTGGAGTGTTTCTAGGGGCTACACCTTC.

CDR3 bases: TGTGCCAGTAGTTACAGCCGAGTTATCGGCTACACCTTC. This translates into CASSYSRVIGYTF. This chain connects TRBV19 to TRBJ1-2; no firm D call. The V gene lost 5 bases and the J gene lost 8 bases, with 15 bases spanning the gap. Germline V gives CDR1 LNHDA, CDR2 SQIVND (reference sequence). The CDR3 loop spans 13 amino acids.